The 5 T cell receptor beta chains given below trace back to one sample, sequenced in a study of blood T cell repertoires in COVID-19. Sequenced by immunoSEQ multiplex PCR; TCRdb stores in-frame clones only, minus some. The sample lists 150,000 to 200,000 clones, around 85% occurring once. The sample comprised peripheral blood. The receptors originated from an older woman with COVID-19, enrolled during active disease.

This chain links TRBV18 with TRBJ1-1; D not certain. The V and J ends lost 2 bases and 1 base respectively, with 11 bases between them. Germline-derived CDR1 and CDR2 are KGHSH and LQKENI. The CDR3 contains 15 residues. CDR3 sequence: CASSPVSSPNTEAFF. CDR3 sequence (DNA): TGTGCCAGCTCACCAGTCTCGTCCCCGAACACTGAAGCTTTCTTT.

V and J are TRBV4-2 and TRBJ2-7, with TRBD2 matching over 9 bases. The CDR3 has 16 residues. Germline V lookup: CDR1 LGHNA, CDR2 YNFKEQ. Trimming removed 1 base from V and 3 bases from J; junction bases left unmatched: 7. Here the CDR3 reads CASSQAAGGAFYEQYF. DNA for the CDR3: TGTGCCAGCAGCCAAGCGGCGGGAGGGGCGTTCTACGAGCAGTACTTC.

This rearrangement joins TRBV6-5 to TRBJ1-1; TRBD1 is a possible D gene (5 bases). The V end was cut by 8 bases, the J end by 4 bases, with 11 bases between. Germline values: CDR1 MNHEY, CDR2 SVGAGI. The CDR3 loop spans 12 amino acids. This CDR3 is CASGGLGTEAFF. The CDR3, as DNA: TGTGCCAGCGGGGGGTTGGGCACTGAAGCTTTCTTT.

As DNA, the CDR3 is TGTGCCTGGAGTGTAGGGACAGGGGGGGATGGCTACACCTTC. Amino acid sequence: CAWSVGTGGDGYTF. The chain employs TRBV30 and TRBJ1-2, with 11 bases identical to TRBD1. After removal of 0 bases from V and 6 bases from J, the junction contained 3 bases not matched to a gene. The germline gives CDR1 GTSNPN, CDR2 SVGIG (reference sequence). CDR3 size: 14 residues.

The J gene is TRBJ2-3, the V gene TRBV11-2, with 14 bases lining up with TRBD2. V was clipped by 4 bases and J by 1 base; unmatched bases: 7. This CDR3 spans 18 amino acids. Germline CDR1 is SGHAT and CDR2 is FQNNGV. The CDR3 region is CASSSWTSGRRGTDTQYF. Here the CDR3 DNA reads TGTGCCAGCAGCTCCTGGACTAGCGGGAGGCGGGGCACAGATACGCAGTATTTT.